The 19 T cell receptor beta chains below all came from one sample that was sequenced in a study of CD8 T cell repertoires and HIV-1 epitope variants. Measured with immunoSEQ multiplex PCR; TCRdb has only the in-frame clones, and not every one. Of several thousand clones listed, about 64% were seen once; the top ten hold 42%. These TCRs' antigens remain unknown. The sample comprised cultured CD8+ T cells derived from PBMCs. The receptors shown here come from a male donor with HIV.

The rearrangement links TRBV29-1 to TRBJ2-7, with 12 nucleotides matching TRBD2. The CDR3 is 14 residues long. Germline CDR1 and CDR2: SQVTM and ANQGSEA. V was pared by 7 bases and J by 6 bases, with 10 bases of the junction left unmatched. This CDR3 is CSGLLAGGPGEQYF. CDR3 sequence (DNA): TGCAGCGGCCTCCTAGCGGGAGGGCCGGGCGAGCAGTACTTC.

The chain has TRBV7-9 and TRBJ2-5; TRBD1 or TRBD2 may be the D gene (5 bases each). V was clipped by 6 bases and J by 2 bases, with 19 bases between them. The CDR3 consists of 16 residues. In germline, CDR1 is SEHNR, CDR2 FQNEAQ (reference sequence). The CDR3 DNA sequence: TGTGCCAGCAGTCCTGTCCCGGGACGTAGACAAGAGACCCAGTACTTC. Protein: CASSPVPGRRQETQYF.

This chain uses TRBV5-6 with TRBJ2-1; TRBD2 is a possible D gene (5 bases). Trimming took 3 bases from V and 5 from J, leaving 6 bases between them. The CDR3 spans 12 residues. The germline V gene encodes CDR1 SGHDT and CDR2 YYEEEE. The CDR3 region has the DNA TGTGCCAGCAGCTACGGGGACAATGAGCAGTTCTTC. Its translation: CASSYGDNEQFF. Filled out from reference TRBV5-6 and TRBJ2-1, the complete variable domain reads DAGVTQSPTHLIKTRGQQVTLRCSPKSGHDTVSWYQQALGQGPQFIFQYYEEEERQRGNFPDRFSGHQFPNYSSELNVNALLLGDSALYLCASSYGDNEQFFGPGTRLTVL.

The chain uses TRBV18 and TRBJ1-2; D call uncertain. V was clipped by 0 bases and J by 2 bases, with 10 bases between them. The CDR3 runs 15 residues. Germline V gene data show CDR1 as KGHSH and CDR2 as LQKENI. The CDR3 sequence: CASSPPIHRNYGYTF. The CDR3 DNA follows: TGTGCCAGCTCACCACCGATACACCGCAACTATGGCTACACCTTC.

V usage is TRBV27 and J usage is TRBJ1-3; D call uncertain. V lost 2 bases and J 3 bases, leaving 17 bases between the germline ends. CDR1 and CDR2 (germline): MNHEY, SMNVEV (reference sequence). The CDR3 sequence is 17 residues long. CDR3 amino acids: CASSLNGRSGSGNTIYF. As DNA, the CDR3 is TGTGCCAGCAGTTTAAATGGTCGGTCGGGGAGTGGAAACACCATATATTTT.

CDR3 region: CASSLPGPSYNEQFF. CDR3 bases: TGTGCCAGCAGCTTGCCGGGTCCGTCCTACAATGAGCAGTTCTTC. The rearrangement joins TRBV7-8 to TRBJ2-1; D not certain. From germline, CDR1 is SGHVS and CDR2 FQNEAQ. CDR3 length: 15 amino acids. Trimming left V 3 bases short and J 1 base short, with 10 bases between.

The chain is built from TRBV6-4 and TRBJ2-2; D might be TRBD1 (6 bases). V was pared by 4 bases and J by 3 bases, with 6 bases between. CDR1 is MRHNA, CDR2 SNTAGT, per germline. The CDR3 is 13 amino acids. The chain's CDR3 is CASSAGDTGELFF. CDR3 in DNA: TGTGCCAGCAGTGCAGGGGACACCGGGGAGCTGTTTTTT.

The genes are TRBV5-8 and TRBJ2-4, with D perhaps matching TRBD1 (5 bases). Looked up from germline, CDR1 is SGHTS and CDR2 is YDEGEE. Deletions cut 0 bases from V and 3 bases from J, with 7 bases between. The CDR3 extends over 14 amino acids. CDR3 sequence reads: CASSLGQIKNIQYF. For the CDR3, the DNA is TGTGCCAGCAGCTTGGGACAGATCAAAAACATTCAGTACTTC. The full variable domain, with the rest looked up from reference TRBV5-8 and TRBJ2-4, is EAGVTQSPTHLIKTRGQQATLRCSPISGHTSVYWYQQALGLGLQFLLWYDEGEERNRGNFPPRFSGRQFPNYSSELNVNALELEDSALYLCASSLGQIKNIQYFGAGTRLSVL.

The chain is built from TRBV19 and TRBJ2-3; D unresolved. Trimming removed 0 bases from V and 2 bases from J, with 12 bases in between. The CDR3 covers 16 residues. The germline V gene has CDR1 LNHDA and CDR2 SQIVND (reference sequence). CDR3 coding DNA: TGTGCCAGTAGTATAGACCACCTGAGATCCACAGATACGCAGTATTTT. Protein sequence: CASSIDHLRSTDTQYF.

This clone was seen only a few times. V gene TRBV2 combines with J gene TRBJ2-1; D remains ambiguous. Per the germline V gene, CDR1 is SNHLY and CDR2 is FYNNEI. The V end lost 4 bases, the J end lost 7 bases, and 5 bases lay between the germline ends. The CDR3 is 11 residues long. CDR3 nucleotides: TGTGCCAGCAGTGGACTTAATGAGCAGTTCTTC. Protein: CASSGLNEQFF.

The chain couples TRBV5-4 to TRBJ1-2, with a possible D match to TRBD1 (6 bases). Germline-derived CDR1 and CDR2 are SGHNT and YYREEE (reference sequence). Trimming took off 6 bases at V and 3 bases at J, with 18 bases between the two ends. CDR3 length: 15 amino acids. DNA of the CDR3: TGTGCCAGCACGCAACTGGACAGTCCCTACTATGGCTACACCTTC. Amino acid sequence: CASTQLDSPYYGYTF.

This rearrangement joins TRBV11-1 to TRBJ2-2; unclear D gene. The length of the CDR3 is 15 residues. V was pared by 1 base and J by 1 base, with 7 bases between. Germline V lookup: CDR1 SGHAT, CDR2 FQDESV (reference sequence). CDR3 nucleotides: TGTGCCAGCAGCTTAGGGCGAGGGAACACCGGGGAGCTGTTTTTT. Its protein is CASSLGRGNTGELFF.

The V and J genes are TRBV19 and TRBJ1-1; 8 nucleotides match TRBD1. The CDR3 has 13 amino acids. V trimming: 5 bases; J trimming: 4 bases; junction bases outside the gene matches: 3. Germline values: CDR1 LNHDA, CDR2 SQIVND (reference sequence). CDR3 sequence (DNA): TGTGCCAGTAGTTGGGGGACAGGCACTGAAGCTTTCTTT. Protein: CASSWGTGTEAFF.

J is TRBJ2-7 and V is TRBV5-5; no firm D call. The CDR3 sequence is 15 residues long. Trimming cost V 0 bases and J 3 bases, with 13 bases left between them. CDR1 is SGHKS, CDR2 YYEKEE, per germline (reference sequence). The CDR3 nucleotides are TGTGCCAGCAGCTTGGTAGTTTCGACCTACTACGAGCAGTACTTC. Residues: CASSLVVSTYYEQYF. The whole variable domain, remainder taken from reference TRBV5-5 and TRBJ2-7, is DAGVTQSPTHLIKTRGQQVTLRCSPISGHKSVSWYQQVLGQGPQFIFQYYEKEERGRGNFPDRFSARQFPNYSSELNVNALLLGDSALYLCASSLVVSTYYEQYFGPGTRLTVT.

The chain uses TRBV7-9 and TRBJ1-5, with D possibly being TRBD1 (5 bases). This CDR3 is 15 amino acids long. With 1 base removed from V and 1 base from J, the gap between germline ends came to 8 bases. Per the germline V gene, CDR1 is SEHNR and CDR2 is FQNEAQ (reference sequence). The CDR3 loop reads CASSLDWGSNQPQHF. CDR3 nucleotide sequence: TGTGCCAGCAGCTTAGACTGGGGCAGCAATCAGCCCCAGCATTTT.

The gene calls are TRBV2 and TRBJ2-2; the D gene is possibly TRBD1 (6 bases). The V and J ends lost 6 bases and 5 bases respectively, with 25 bases between them. This CDR3 has 18 residues. Germline values: CDR1 SNHLY, CDR2 FYNNEI. The CDR3 DNA reads TGTGCCAGCAGCCTGACAGGAACTCCGATAGGTTGGACCGGGGAGCTGTTTTTT. This gives the protein CASSLTGTPIGWTGELFF. The full variable domain, its missing parts supplied by reference TRBV2 and TRBJ2-2, is EPEVTQTPSHQVTQMGQEVILRCVPISNHLYFYWYRQILGQKVEFLVSFYNNEISEKSEIFDDQFSVERPDGSNFTLKIRSTKLEDSAMYFCASSLTGTPIGWTGELFFGEGSRLTVL.

This sequence joins TRBV27 and TRBJ2-7; D ambiguous. This CDR3 region has 12 residues. The germline gives CDR1 MNHEY, CDR2 SMNVEV (reference sequence). The V end was cut by 4 bases, the J end by 0 bases, with 4 bases between. The CDR3 region has the DNA TGTGCCAGCAGTTCTCCCTCCTACGAGCAGTACTTC. Translation gives CASSSPSYEQYF.

The genes are TRBV5-1 and TRBJ2-3, with 7 bases lining up with TRBD2. Unmatched junction bases numbered 6, after V lost 1 base and J lost 4 bases. This CDR3 is 15 amino acids long. The V gene's germline CDR1 is SGHRS and CDR2 YFSETQ. CDR3 region: CASSLYGGSADTQYF. The CDR3 bases are TGCGCCAGCAGCTTGTATGGCGGGAGTGCAGATACGCAGTATTTT.

Regarding this clone: This CDR3 is also generated by other DNA sequences in the sample. This chain links TRBV14 with TRBJ1-1, with TRBD1 matching 9 bases. The V gene's germline CDR1 is SGHDN and CDR2 FVKESK. The trim removed 3 bases at V and 1 base at J, leaving 3 bases unmatched. The CDR3 totals 15 residues. This CDR3 reads CASSHAGQGNTEAFF. Written as DNA, the CDR3 is TGTGCCAGCAGCCACGCGGGACAGGGGAACACTGAAGCTTTCTTT.